A single sample gave rise to the 2 T cell receptor beta chains below, sequenced in a study of cytomegalovirus exposure and HLA in healthy donors (dated by TCRdb to about 2017). Receptor amplification or capture employed the immunoSEQ multiplex PCR assay. For the multiplex PCR, a mixture combining 60 forward primers for TCR Vbeta segments and 13 reverse primers for TCR Jbeta segments was used. TCRdb stores this immuneACCESS table with in-frame sequences only. Part of the clones is absent; in the studies checked, under half of the shortfall reflects unresolved V genes, and no reason is known for the rest. The sample contains around 97,000 clones, 60% to 85% of them found a single time. Under 4.5% of the sample comes from the top ten. Input material: PBMCs. These receptors all stem from a man aged 50-60 years in good health and CMV-seropositive.

This clone has just one count. This rearrangement joins TRBV7-2 to TRBJ2-3; 16 nucleotides agree with TRBD2. Losses at the gene ends were 5 bases for V and 6 bases for J; bases not matched to a gene: 2. Germline V gene data show CDR1 as SGHTA and CDR2 as FQGNSA. The CDR3 runs to 15 residues. CDR3 region: CASSAGLAGGDTQYF. The CDR3 nucleotides read TGTGCCAGCAGCGCGGGACTAGCGGGAGGGGATACGCAGTATTTT.

The chain uses TRBV10-3 and TRBJ2-5; tentative D call: TRBD1 (5 bases). The CDR3 is made up of 13 amino acids. CDR1 and CDR2 (germline): ENHRY, SYGVKD. V was shortened by 5 bases and J by 2 bases, with 9 bases between the two germline ends. CDR3 sequence reads: CAISRTSQETQYF. The CDR3 DNA reads as TGTGCCATCAGTCGGACATCTCAAGAGACCCAGTACTTC.